This T cell receptor beta chain was sequenced in a study of CD8+ T cells in alopecia areata. Study-wide results and limits: The study found TCR sharing across patients less clear than in mice, possibly for HLA reasons.

TCR sequencing used cDNA made by reverse transcription of extracted RNA. TCRdb keeps only in-frame clones here, not all; method: immunoSEQ multiplex PCR. The data show more than 200,000 clones, about 68% seen once. As to this clone: Its matching antigen is unknown.

CDR1 and CDR2 (germline): MNHEY, SVGAGI. The CDR3 extends over 13 amino acids. V lost 2 bases to trimming and J lost 3 bases, with 8 bases between them. Here the sequenced sample was CD4+ T cells sorted from blood, taken at week 0. This TCR came from a human donor with alopecia areata. The chain employs TRBV6-5 and TRBJ2-7; TRBD1 might be the D (5 bases). CDR3 nucleotides: TGTGCCAGCAGTTACGACAGCTTCTACGAGCAGTACTTC. Its protein product is CASSYDSFYEQYF.